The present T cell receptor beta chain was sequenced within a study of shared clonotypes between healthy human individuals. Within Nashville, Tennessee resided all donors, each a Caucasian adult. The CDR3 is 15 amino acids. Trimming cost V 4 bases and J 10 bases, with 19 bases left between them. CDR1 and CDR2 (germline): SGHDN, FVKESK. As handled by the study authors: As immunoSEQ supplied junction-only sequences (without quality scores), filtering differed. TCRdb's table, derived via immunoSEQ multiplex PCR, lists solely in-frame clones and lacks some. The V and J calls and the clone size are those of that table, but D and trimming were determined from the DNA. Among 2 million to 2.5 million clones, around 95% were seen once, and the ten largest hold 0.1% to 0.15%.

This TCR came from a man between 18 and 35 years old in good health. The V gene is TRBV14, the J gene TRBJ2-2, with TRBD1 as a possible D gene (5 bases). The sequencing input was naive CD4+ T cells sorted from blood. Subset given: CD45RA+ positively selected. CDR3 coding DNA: TGTGCCAGCAGCCCTACCCTAATTGGACACTCGGAGCTGTTTTTT. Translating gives CASSPTLIGHSELFF. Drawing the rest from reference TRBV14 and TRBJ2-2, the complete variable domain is EAGVTQFPSHSVIEKGQTVTLRCDPISGHDNLYWYRRVMGKEIKFLLHFVKESKQDESGMPNNRFLAERTGGTYSTLKVQPAELEDSGVYFCASSPTLIGHSELFFGEGSRLTVL.